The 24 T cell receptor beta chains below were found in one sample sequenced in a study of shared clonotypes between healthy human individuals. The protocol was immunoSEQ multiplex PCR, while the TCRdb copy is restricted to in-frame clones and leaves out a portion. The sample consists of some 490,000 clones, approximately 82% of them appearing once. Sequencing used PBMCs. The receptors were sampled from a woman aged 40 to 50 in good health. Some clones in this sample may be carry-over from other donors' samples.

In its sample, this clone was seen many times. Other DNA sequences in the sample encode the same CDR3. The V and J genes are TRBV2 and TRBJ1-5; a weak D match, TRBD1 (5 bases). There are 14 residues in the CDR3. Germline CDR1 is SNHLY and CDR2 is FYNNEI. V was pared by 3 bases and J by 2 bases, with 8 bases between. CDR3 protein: CASSDRVGNQPQHF. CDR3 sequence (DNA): TGTGCCAGCAGTGACAGGGTCGGCAATCAGCCCCAGCATTTT.

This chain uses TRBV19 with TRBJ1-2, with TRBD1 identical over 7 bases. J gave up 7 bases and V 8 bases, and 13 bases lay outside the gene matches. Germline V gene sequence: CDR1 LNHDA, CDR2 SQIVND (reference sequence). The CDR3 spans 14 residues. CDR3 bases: TGTGCCAGTCACAATCCGTCAACAGGGGCTGGCTACACCTTC. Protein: CASHNPSTGAGYTF.

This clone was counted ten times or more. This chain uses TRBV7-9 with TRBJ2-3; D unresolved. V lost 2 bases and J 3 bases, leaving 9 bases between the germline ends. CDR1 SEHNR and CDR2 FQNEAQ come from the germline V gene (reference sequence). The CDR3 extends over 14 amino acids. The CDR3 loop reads CASSLLAATDTQYF. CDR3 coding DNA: TGTGCCAGCAGCTTATTGGCAGCAACAGATACGCAGTATTTT.

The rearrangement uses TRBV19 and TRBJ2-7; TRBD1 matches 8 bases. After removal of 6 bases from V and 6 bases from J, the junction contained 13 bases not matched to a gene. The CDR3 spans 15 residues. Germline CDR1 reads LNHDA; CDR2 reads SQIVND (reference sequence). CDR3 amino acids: CASSSSTGTGFEQYF. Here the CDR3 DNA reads TGTGCCAGTAGCTCGTCGACCGGGACAGGCTTCGAGCAGTACTTC.

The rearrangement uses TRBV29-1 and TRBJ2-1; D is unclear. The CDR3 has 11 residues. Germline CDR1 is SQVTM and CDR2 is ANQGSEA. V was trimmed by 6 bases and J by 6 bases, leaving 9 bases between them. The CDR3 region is CSVLVLNEQFF. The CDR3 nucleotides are TGCAGCGTCTTAGTGCTCAATGAGCAGTTCTTC.

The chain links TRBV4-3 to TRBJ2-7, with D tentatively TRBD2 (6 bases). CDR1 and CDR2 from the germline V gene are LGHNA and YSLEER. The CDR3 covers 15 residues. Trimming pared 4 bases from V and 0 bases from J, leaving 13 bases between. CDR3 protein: CASSPSLADSYEQYF. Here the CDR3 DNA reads TGCGCCAGCAGCCCTTCTTTAGCGGACTCCTACGAGCAGTACTTC.

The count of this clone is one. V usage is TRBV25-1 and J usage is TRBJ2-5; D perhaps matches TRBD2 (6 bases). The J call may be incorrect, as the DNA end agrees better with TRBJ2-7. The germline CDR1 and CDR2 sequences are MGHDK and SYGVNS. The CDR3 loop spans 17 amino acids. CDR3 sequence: CASSEFRRDLGLYEQYF. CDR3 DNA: TGTGCCAGCAGTGAATTTCGGCGGGACCTCGGGCTTTACGAGCAGTACTTC.

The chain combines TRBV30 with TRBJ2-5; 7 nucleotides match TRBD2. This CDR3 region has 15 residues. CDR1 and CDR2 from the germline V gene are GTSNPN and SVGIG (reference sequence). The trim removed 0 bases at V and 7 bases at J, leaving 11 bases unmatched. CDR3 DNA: TGTGCCTGGAGTGTGGCTAGCGGACCTCTGGGGACCCAGTACTTC. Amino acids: CAWSVASGPLGTQYF.

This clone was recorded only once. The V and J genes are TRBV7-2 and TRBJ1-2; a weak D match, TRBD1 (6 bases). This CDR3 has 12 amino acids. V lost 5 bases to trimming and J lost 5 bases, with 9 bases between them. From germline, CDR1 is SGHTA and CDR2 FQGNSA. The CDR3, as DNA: TGTGCCAGCAGCATTCAGGGGTATGGCTACACCTTC. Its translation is CASSIQGYGYTF.

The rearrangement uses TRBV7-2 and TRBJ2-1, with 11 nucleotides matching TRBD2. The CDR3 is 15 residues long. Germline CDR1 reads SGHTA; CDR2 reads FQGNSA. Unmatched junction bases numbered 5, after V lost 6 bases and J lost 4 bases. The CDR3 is CASSYGTSGYNEQFF. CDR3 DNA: TGTGCCAGCAGTTACGGGACTAGCGGATACAATGAGCAGTTCTTC. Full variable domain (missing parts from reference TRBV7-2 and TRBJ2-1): GAGVSQSPSNKVTEKGKDVELRCDPISGHTALYWYRQSLGQGLEFLIYFQGNSAPDKSGLPSDRFSAERTGGSVSTLTIQRTQQEDSAVYLCASSYGTSGYNEQFFGPGTRLTVL.

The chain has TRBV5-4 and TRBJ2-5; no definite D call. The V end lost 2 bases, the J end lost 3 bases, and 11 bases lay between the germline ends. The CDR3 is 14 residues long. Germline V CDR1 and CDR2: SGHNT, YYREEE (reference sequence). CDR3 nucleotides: TGTGCCAGCAGCTTTTCTGGGTCCAAAGAGACCCAGTACTTC. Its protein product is CASSFSGSKETQYF.

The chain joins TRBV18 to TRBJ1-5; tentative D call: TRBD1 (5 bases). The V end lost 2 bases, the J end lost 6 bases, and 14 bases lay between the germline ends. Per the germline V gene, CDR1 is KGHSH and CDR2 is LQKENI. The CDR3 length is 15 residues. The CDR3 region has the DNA TGTGCCAGCTCACCAGAGGGAGGGGTAGGTCAGCCCCAGCATTTT. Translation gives CASSPEGGVGQPQHF.

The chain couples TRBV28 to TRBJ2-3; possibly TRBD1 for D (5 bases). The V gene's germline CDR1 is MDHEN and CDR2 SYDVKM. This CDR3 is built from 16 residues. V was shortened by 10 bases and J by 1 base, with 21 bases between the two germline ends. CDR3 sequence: CATRSSRVGGTDTQYF. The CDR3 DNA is TGTGCCACCCGGTCTTCCAGGGTTGGGGGCACAGATACGCAGTATTTT.

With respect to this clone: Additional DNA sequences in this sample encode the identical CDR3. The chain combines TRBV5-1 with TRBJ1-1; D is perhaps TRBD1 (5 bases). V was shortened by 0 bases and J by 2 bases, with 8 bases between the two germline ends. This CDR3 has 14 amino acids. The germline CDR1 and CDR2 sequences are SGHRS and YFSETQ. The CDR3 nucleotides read TGCGCCAGCAGCTTGGGACAGCCCAACACTGAAGCTTTCTTT. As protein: CASSLGQPNTEAFF. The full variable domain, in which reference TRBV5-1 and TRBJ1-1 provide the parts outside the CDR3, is KAGVTQTPRYLIKTRGQQVTLSCSPISGHRSVSWYQQTPGQGLQFLFEYFSETQRNKGNFPGRFSGRQFSNSRSEMNVSTLELGDSALYLCASSLGQPNTEAFFGQGTRLTVV.

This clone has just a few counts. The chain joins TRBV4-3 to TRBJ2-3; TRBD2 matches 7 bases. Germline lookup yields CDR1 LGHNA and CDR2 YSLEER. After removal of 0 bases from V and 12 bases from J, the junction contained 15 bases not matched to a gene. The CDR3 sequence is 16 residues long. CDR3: CASSQDWGGGLGGQYF. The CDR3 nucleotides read TGCGCCAGCAGCCAAGATTGGGGGGGAGGACTAGGAGGTCAGTATTTT.

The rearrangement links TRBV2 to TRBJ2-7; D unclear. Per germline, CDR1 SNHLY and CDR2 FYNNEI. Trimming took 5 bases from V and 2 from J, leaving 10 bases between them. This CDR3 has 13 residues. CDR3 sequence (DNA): TGTGCCAGCAGTACGGCTTTTACCTACGAGCAGTACTTC. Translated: CASSTAFTYEQYF.

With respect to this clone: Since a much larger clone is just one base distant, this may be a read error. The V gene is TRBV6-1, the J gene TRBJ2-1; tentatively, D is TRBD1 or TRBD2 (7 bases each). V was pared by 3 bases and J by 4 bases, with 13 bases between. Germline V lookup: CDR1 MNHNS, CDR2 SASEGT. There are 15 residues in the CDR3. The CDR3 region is CASSDQGGGYNEQFF. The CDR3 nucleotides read TGTGCCAGCAGTGACCAGGGGGGAGGGTACAATGAGCAGTTCTTC.

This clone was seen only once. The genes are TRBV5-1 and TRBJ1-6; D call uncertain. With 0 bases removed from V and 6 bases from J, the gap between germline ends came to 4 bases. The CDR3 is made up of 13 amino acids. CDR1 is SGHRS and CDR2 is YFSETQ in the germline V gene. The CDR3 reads CASSLEINSPLHF. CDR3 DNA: TGCGCCAGCAGCTTGGAAATTAATTCACCCCTCCACTTT.

The CDR3 DNA reads as TGTGCCATCAGTGGTCTCAGAGCGGGAGGCACAGATACGCAGTATTTT. Its protein product is CAISGLRAGGTDTQYF. The chain uses TRBV10-3 and TRBJ2-3, with 8 bases matching TRBD2. The CDR3 covers 16 residues. Germline assignment: CDR1 ENHRY and CDR2 SYGVKD. V was pared by 4 bases and J by 1 base, with 7 bases of the junction left unmatched.

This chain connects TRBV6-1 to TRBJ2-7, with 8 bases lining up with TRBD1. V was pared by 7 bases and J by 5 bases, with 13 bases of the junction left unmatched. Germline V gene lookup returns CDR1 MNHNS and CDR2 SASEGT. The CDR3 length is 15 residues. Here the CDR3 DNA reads TGTGCCAGCAAAAGTGGGACAGGCGTCCCCGACGAGCAGTACTTC. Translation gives CASKSGTGVPDEQYF.

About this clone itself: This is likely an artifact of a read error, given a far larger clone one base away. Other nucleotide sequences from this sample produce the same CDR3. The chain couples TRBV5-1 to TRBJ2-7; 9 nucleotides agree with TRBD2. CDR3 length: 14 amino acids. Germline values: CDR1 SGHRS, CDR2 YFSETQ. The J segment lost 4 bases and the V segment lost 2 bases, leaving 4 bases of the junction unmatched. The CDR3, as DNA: TGCGCCAGCAGCTTTCGTGCGGGAGGGTACGAGCAGTACTTC. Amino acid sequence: CASSFRAGGYEQYF.

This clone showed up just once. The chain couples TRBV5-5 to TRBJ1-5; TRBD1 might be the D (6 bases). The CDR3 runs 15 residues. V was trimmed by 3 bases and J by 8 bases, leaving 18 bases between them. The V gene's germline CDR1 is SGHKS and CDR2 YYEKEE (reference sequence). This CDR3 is CASSSTGTTVEPQHF. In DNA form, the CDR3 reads TGTGCCAGCAGCTCTACCGGGACAACGGTCGAGCCCCAGCATTTT.

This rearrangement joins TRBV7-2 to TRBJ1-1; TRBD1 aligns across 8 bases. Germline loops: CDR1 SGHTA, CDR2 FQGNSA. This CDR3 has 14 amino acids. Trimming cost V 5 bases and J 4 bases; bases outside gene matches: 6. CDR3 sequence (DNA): TGTGCCAGCAGCCGATTGGACAGGGCCACTGAAGCTTTCTTT. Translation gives CASSRLDRATEAFF.

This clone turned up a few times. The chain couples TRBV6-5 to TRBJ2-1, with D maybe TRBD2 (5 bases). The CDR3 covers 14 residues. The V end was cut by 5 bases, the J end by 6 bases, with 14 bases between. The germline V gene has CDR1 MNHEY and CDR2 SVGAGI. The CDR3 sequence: CASSPRRLTNEQFF. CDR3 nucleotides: TGTGCCAGCAGTCCCAGGAGACTAACCAATGAGCAGTTCTTC.